A single sample gave rise to the 8 T cell receptor beta chains below, sequenced in a study of blood T cell repertoires in COVID-19. The table came from immunoSEQ multiplex PCR; TCRdb's copy has only in-frame clones and leaves some out. This table holds about 200,000 clones, roughly 88% found once. The sequenced material came from peripheral blood. These receptors all stem from a man between 40 and 49 years old with acute or convalescent COVID-19.

The chain uses TRBV9 and TRBJ2-3; D is possibly TRBD1 (5 bases). Per germline, CDR1 SGDLS and CDR2 YYNGEE. CDR3 length: 15 residues. Trimming stripped 0 bases from V and 3 bases from J, with 11 bases between. The CDR3, as DNA: TGTGCCAGCAGCGTAGGTGGCAGGGTAACAGATACGCAGTATTTT. This encodes CASSVGGRVTDTQYF.

The chain recombines TRBV7-9 with TRBJ1-5; maybe TRBD1 (5 bases). V lost 2 bases to trimming and J lost 3 bases, with 8 bases between them. The V gene's germline CDR1 is SEHNR and CDR2 FQNEAQ (reference sequence). The CDR3 runs to 14 residues. The CDR3: CASSLTGTNQPQHF. CDR3 nucleotide sequence: TGTGCCAGCAGCTTAACAGGAACCAATCAGCCCCAGCATTTT. The variable domain in full, with the rest retrieved from reference TRBV7-9 and TRBJ1-5, is DTGVSQNPRHKITKRGQNVTFRCDPISEHNRLYWYRQTLGQGPEFLTYFQNEAQLEKSRLLSDRFSAERPKGSFSTLEIQRTEQGDSAMYLCASSLTGTNQPQHFGDGTRLSIL.

This clone appeared a few times. The J gene is TRBJ2-7, the V gene TRBV6-5; weak D call: TRBD1 (5 bases). This CDR3 region has 10 residues. Germline loops: CDR1 MNHEY, CDR2 SVGAGI. The CDR3 DNA follows: TGTGCTTCAGGGACCTACGAGCAGTACTTC. Its protein is CASGTYEQYF.

The rearrangement uses TRBV19 and TRBJ1-2; perhaps TRBD1 as D (5 bases). This CDR3 region has 15 residues. V lost 3 bases and J 4 bases, leaving 15 bases between the germline ends. The germline gives CDR1 LNHDA, CDR2 SQIVND (reference sequence). CDR3: CASSMWGRKIYGYTF. CDR3 DNA sequence: TGTGCCAGTAGTATGTGGGGCAGGAAGATCTATGGCTACACCTTC.

This clone has just one count. The chain couples TRBV27 to TRBJ2-7, with 9 bases identical to TRBD1. Germline assignment: CDR1 MNHEY and CDR2 SMNVEV (reference sequence). CDR3 length: 15 amino acids. Trimming at V came to 5 bases and at J to 5 bases, leaving 10 bases not matched to a gene. The CDR3 reads CASSPTWGQGDEQYF. CDR3 coding DNA: TGTGCCAGCAGTCCTACCTGGGGACAGGGAGACGAGCAGTACTTC.

J is TRBJ2-1 and V is TRBV2; 7 bases are shared with TRBD2. V lost 3 bases to trimming and J lost 4 bases; unmatched junction nucleotides: 9. Looked up from germline, CDR1 is SNHLY and CDR2 is FYNNEI. This CDR3 has 16 residues. CDR3 coding DNA: TGTGCCAGCAGTGAGTTTGGGCTAGCGGTTTACAATGAGCAGTTCTTC. Encoded protein: CASSEFGLAVYNEQFF.

Only one count was recorded for this clone. V gene TRBV27 combines with J gene TRBJ2-1, with 12 bases matching TRBD2. V lost 6 bases to trimming and J lost 6 bases; unmatched junction nucleotides: 6. The CDR3 has 15 amino acids. Looked up from germline, CDR1 is MNHEY and CDR2 is SMNVEV (reference sequence). The CDR3 DNA reads as TGTGCCAGCAGGATGACTAGCGGGAGTTCCAATGAGCAGTTCTTC. This translates into CASRMTSGSSNEQFF.

The chain joins TRBV5-4 to TRBJ2-5; perhaps TRBD2 as D (5 bases). Per the germline V gene, CDR1 is SGHNT and CDR2 is YYREEE (reference sequence). The V and J ends lost 1 base and 5 bases respectively, with 15 bases between them. The CDR3 consists of 15 residues. This chain's CDR3 is CASSLSSTRLETQYF. The CDR3 DNA follows: TGTGCCAGCAGCTTGAGCTCAACTAGGTTGGAGACCCAGTACTTC.